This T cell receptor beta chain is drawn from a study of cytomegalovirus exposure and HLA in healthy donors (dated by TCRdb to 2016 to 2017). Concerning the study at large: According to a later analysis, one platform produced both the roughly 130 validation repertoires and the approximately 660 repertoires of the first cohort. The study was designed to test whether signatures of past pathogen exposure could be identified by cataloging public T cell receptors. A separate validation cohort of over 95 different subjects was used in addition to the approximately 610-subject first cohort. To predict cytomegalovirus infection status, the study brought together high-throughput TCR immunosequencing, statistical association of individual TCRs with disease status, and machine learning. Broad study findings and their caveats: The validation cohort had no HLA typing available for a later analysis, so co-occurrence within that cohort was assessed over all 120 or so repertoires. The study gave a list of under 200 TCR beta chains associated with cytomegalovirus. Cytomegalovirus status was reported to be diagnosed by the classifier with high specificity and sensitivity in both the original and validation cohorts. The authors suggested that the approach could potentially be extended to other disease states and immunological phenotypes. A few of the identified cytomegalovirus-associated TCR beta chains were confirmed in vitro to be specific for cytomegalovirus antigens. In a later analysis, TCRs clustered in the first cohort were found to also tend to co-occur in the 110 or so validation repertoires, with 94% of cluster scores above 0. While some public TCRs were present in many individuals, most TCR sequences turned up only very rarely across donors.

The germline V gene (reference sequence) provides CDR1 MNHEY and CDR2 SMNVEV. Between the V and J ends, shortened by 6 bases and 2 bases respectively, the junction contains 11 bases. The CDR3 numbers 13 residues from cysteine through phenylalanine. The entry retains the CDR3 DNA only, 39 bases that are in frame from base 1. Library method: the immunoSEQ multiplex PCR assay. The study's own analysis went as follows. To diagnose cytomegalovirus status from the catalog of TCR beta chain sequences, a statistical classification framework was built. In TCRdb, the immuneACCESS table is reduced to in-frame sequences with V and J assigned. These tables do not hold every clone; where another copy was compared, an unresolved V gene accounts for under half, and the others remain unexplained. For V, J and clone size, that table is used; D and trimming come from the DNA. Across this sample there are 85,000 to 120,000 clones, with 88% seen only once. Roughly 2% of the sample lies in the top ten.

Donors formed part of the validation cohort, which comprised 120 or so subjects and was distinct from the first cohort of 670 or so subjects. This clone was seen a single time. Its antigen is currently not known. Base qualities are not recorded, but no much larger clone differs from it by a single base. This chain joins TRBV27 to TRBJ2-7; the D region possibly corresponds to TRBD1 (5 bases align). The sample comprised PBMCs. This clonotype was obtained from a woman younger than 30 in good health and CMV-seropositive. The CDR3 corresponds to CASRGAATYEQYF. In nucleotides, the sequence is TGTGCCAGCAGAGGGGCGGCCACCTACGAGCAGTACTTC.